Described below is a single T cell receptor (beta chain) sequence and its context. Per the study methods: It was from reference gene primer amplification that nucleated cell counts were estimated. Libraries were prepared by immunoSEQ multiplex PCR; TCRdb keeps only in-frame clonotypes and omits some of them. V and J calls and clone size are as listed in that table; D and trimming were resolved from the DNA. Found here are fewer than 300,000 clones, just over 90% of them singletons; the top ten hold 2.2%. The sample originates from a study of blood T cell repertoires in COVID-19. For the study at large: Researchers got acute and convalescent COVID-19 samples from the United States, Italy and Spain.

Patients from Seattle were sampled longitudinally, starting during active infection. This CDR3 spans 14 amino acids. After removal of 5 bases from V and 2 bases from J, the junction contained 4 bases not matched to a gene. Germline V gene data show CDR1 as MNHNY and CDR2 as SVGAGI (reference sequence). J is TRBJ2-3 and V is TRBV6-6; 7 bases are shared with TRBD1. The receptor was derived from a young woman with COVID-19, enrolled during active disease. Sequenced: peripheral blood. The CDR3 DNA sequence: TGTGCCAGCAGTCCCGACAGGGACACAGATACGCAGTATTTT. Protein: CASSPDRDTDTQYF.